This T cell receptor beta chain was found in a study of blood T cell repertoires in COVID-19. Study-level information: Sites across the United States, Italy and Spain contributed samples from acute and convalescent COVID-19. Sample material is recorded as cDNA or gDNA derived from T cells, B-cell-depleted T cells, or PBMCs.

Source study methods: Estimates of nucleated cell counts were drawn from the amplification of reference gene primers. Assay: immunoSEQ multiplex PCR; the TCRdb copy retains only in-frame clones and omits some. The V and J calls and clone size are taken from that table; D and trimming were inferred from the DNA. The sample carries about 73,000 clones, about 79% recorded once. The sequenced sample was peripheral blood. This clonotype was sampled from a woman aged 60-75 years with acute or convalescent COVID-19.

The CDR3 coding sequence is TGTGCCAGCAGCTTGATCAGGGTGGCGAATTCACCCCTCCACTTT. Translation: CASSLIRVANSPLHF. This rearrangement joins TRBV11-3 to TRBJ1-6, with a tentative D call TRBD1 (5 bases). Germline CDR1 reads SGHNT; CDR2 reads YENEEA. The CDR3 is 15 amino acids. V was pared by 3 bases and J by 7 bases, with 13 bases between.